The T cell receptor (beta chain) described here comes from a study of CD8+ T cells in alopecia areata. The treatment: oral pan-JAK inhibitor, 5-10 mg twice daily. J was trimmed by 4 bases and V by 4 bases; bases with no gene match: 6. Germline V gene sequence: CDR1 SGHNT, CDR2 YYREEE (reference sequence). The CDR3 covers 15 residues. The sequencing template was cDNA reverse transcribed from extracted RNA. Libraries were prepared by immunoSEQ multiplex PCR; TCRdb keeps only in-frame clonotypes and omits some of them. The sample includes under 300,000 clones, 60% of them seen just once. The receptor comes from a human donor with alopecia areata. The sample in question was CD4+ T cells sorted from blood, obtained between weeks 51 and 54, from a patient treated with tofacitinib. The chain recombines TRBV5-4 with TRBJ2-2, with TRBD1 matching over 8 bases. In DNA, the CDR3 is TGTGCCAGCAGCATTCGGACAGGGTTCACCGGGGAGCTGTTTTTT. Amino acid sequence: CASSIRTGFTGELFF.